One T cell receptor beta chain is described in this entry. Its specificity is not known. This record comes from a study of beta chain features in type 1 diabetes. Expressed TCRB transcripts were sequenced, since all the RNA that had been isolated was reverse transcribed. The repertoire was sequenced with immunoSEQ multiplex PCR; TCRdb's copy has only in-frame clones and lacks some. This sample has some 640,000 clones; roughly an eighth occur once, and the top ten carry roughly 0.04%. Study outcomes and limitations: Moderate yet significant TCRB CDR3 shortening was seen in Type 1 diabetes patients in all four CD4+ subsets.

V gave up 4 bases and J gave up 1 base, with 16 bases separating them. Germline V gene data show CDR1 as SGHRS and CDR2 as YFSETQ. The CDR3 length is 16 residues. The chain combines TRBV5-1 with TRBJ2-3; perhaps TRBD1 as D (5 bases). This clonotype was obtained from a man in his late teens or twenties with type 1 diabetes. The specimen was naive CD4+ T cells from blood. In DNA, the CDR3 is TGCGCCAGCAGCCCGGACGGGCAAGGGGGCACAGATACGCAGTATTTT. This translates into CASSPDGQGGTDTQYF.